The 15 T cell receptor beta chains given below trace back to one sample, sequenced in a study of blood T cell repertoires in COVID-19. Produced via immunoSEQ multiplex PCR; TCRdb's table is partial and in-frame only. The sample records fewer than 300,000 clones, about 87% being singletons. The sample consisted of peripheral blood. All receptors derive from a man aged 55 to 70 who had recovered from COVID-19.

The V call is TRBV5-1, the J call TRBJ2-2, with 7 bases aligning to TRBD1. Trimming removed 3 bases from V and 4 bases from J; junction bases left unmatched: 9. There are 16 residues in the CDR3. Germline lookup yields CDR1 SGHRS and CDR2 YFSETQ. In DNA form, the CDR3 reads TGCGCCAGCAGCTCCACGACAGGGATTTTCACCGGGGAGCTGTTTTTT. Translating it yields CASSSTTGIFTGELFF.

Worth noting for this clone: The same CDR3 also results from other DNA sequences found in this sample. The chain employs TRBV5-1 and TRBJ1-1; D is perhaps TRBD1 (5 bases). The CDR3 is made up of 13 amino acids. V lost 1 base to trimming and J lost 1 base, with 5 bases between them. CDR1 and CDR2 from the germline V gene are SGHRS and YFSETQ. CDR3: CASSLRGNTEAFF. The CDR3 DNA follows: TGCGCCAGCAGCTTGAGGGGGAACACTGAAGCTTTCTTT.

The V call is TRBV27, the J call TRBJ2-7, with 9 bases identical to TRBD1. V lost 5 bases to trimming and J lost 3 bases; unmatched junction nucleotides: 8. Germline-derived CDR1 and CDR2 are MNHEY and SMNVEV (reference sequence). The CDR3 is made up of 15 amino acids. Here the CDR3 DNA reads TGTGCCAGCAGTCCCGAGACAGGGGGAGTCTACGAGCAGTACTTC. Protein: CASSPETGGVYEQYF.

The chain is built from TRBV7-6 and TRBJ2-2, with 13 nucleotides matching TRBD2. Unmatched junction bases numbered 4, after V lost 3 bases and J lost 0 bases. The CDR3 spans 18 residues. Germline CDR1 is SGHVS and CDR2 is FNYEAQ. The CDR3, as DNA: TGTGCCAGCAGCTTCGGGGGACTAGCGGGATCGAACACCGGGGAGCTGTTTTTT. Translated: CASSFGGLAGSNTGELFF.

The chain employs TRBV6-1 and TRBJ1-1; D is uncertain. V gave up 2 bases and J gave up 6 bases, with 13 bases separating them. Germline-derived CDR1 and CDR2 are MNHNS and SASEGT. The CDR3 extends over 14 amino acids. Written as DNA, the CDR3 is TGTGCCAGCAGTGAAAATTATGGACTCGCTGAAGCTTTCTTT. This codes for CASSENYGLAEAFF.

The chain links TRBV25-1 to TRBJ2-2; D is possibly TRBD2 (5 bases). Germline-derived CDR1 and CDR2 are MGHDK and SYGVNS. This CDR3 has 13 residues. Trimming took off 4 bases at V and 3 bases at J, with 6 bases between the two ends. The CDR3 sequence is CASSVGDTGELFF. The CDR3 coding sequence is TGTGCCAGCAGTGTCGGGGACACCGGGGAGCTGTTTTTT.

The chain carries TRBV10-3 and TRBJ1-1; D is unresolved. Trimming took 6 bases from V and 1 from J, leaving 9 bases between them. The CDR3 is 13 amino acids. Germline V lookup: CDR1 ENHRY, CDR2 SYGVKD. The CDR3 spells CAISPTPNTEAFF. The DNA of the CDR3 is TGTGCCATCAGCCCCACACCGAACACTGAAGCTTTCTTT.

This chain joins TRBV4-1 and TRBJ1-2, with 10 bases aligning to TRBD1. CDR1 and CDR2 (germline): MGHRA, YSYEKL. The CDR3 is made up of 15 amino acids. Trimming took 3 bases from V and 5 from J; bases not matched to a gene: 6. For the CDR3, the DNA is TGCGCCAGCAGCCACCCGGGACAGGGGTCGTATGGCTACACCTTC. It specifies CASSHPGQGSYGYTF.

The V call is TRBV4-2, the J call TRBJ2-1, with 9 nucleotides matching TRBD2. The V gene end was trimmed by 2 bases and the J gene end by 1 base; junction bases not matched to a gene: 0. The CDR3 length is 15 residues. The germline gives CDR1 LGHNA, CDR2 YNFKEQ. The CDR3 DNA reads as TGTGCCAGCAGCCAAACTAGCGGGTCCTACAATGAGCAGTTCTTC. Its translation is CASSQTSGSYNEQFF.

The V call is TRBV10-3, the J call TRBJ2-7; perhaps TRBD1 as D (6 bases). The germline V gene encodes CDR1 ENHRY and CDR2 SYGVKD. The CDR3 covers 17 residues. V lost 3 bases to trimming and J lost 1 base, with 19 bases between them. The CDR3 reads CAISDPFKQGPSYEQYF. The CDR3, as DNA: TGTGCCATCAGTGACCCATTCAAACAGGGCCCGTCCTACGAGCAGTACTTC.

The genes are TRBV5-6 and TRBJ1-2; 9 positions match TRBD1. V lost 0 bases, J lost 8 bases, and 14 bases stayed unmatched. Germline V lookup: CDR1 SGHDT, CDR2 YYEEEE. CDR3 length: 17 residues. CDR3 sequence reads: CASSLVGQGTPYRGYTF. The CDR3 coding sequence is TGTGCCAGCAGCTTGGTTGGACAGGGGACCCCGTATCGAGGCTACACCTTC.

The chain carries TRBV6-4 and TRBJ1-2, with D tentatively TRBD1 (5 bases). CDR3 length equals 13 residues. Looked up from germline, CDR1 is MRHNA and CDR2 is SNTAGT. The germline V and J ends were trimmed by 3 bases and 2 bases, with 7 bases remaining between them. CDR3 in DNA: TGTGCCAGCAGTGAGAAGGGGAACTATGGCTACACCTTC. Translation gives CASSEKGNYGYTF.

This rearrangement joins TRBV18 to TRBJ2-3; 11 nucleotides match TRBD1. The J segment lost 3 bases and the V segment lost 3 bases, leaving 2 bases of the junction unmatched. Per the germline V gene, CDR1 is KGHSH and CDR2 is LQKENI. CDR3 length equals 15 residues. The CDR3 is CASSPGQGATDTQYF. CDR3 DNA sequence: TGTGCCAGCTCACCCGGACAGGGGGCTACAGATACGCAGTATTTT.

The chain employs TRBV18 and TRBJ1-3; possible D gene TRBD1, 5 bases. The V and J ends lost 3 bases and 0 bases respectively, with 21 bases between them. Germline V CDR1 and CDR2: KGHSH, LQKENI. This CDR3 has 19 residues. CDR3 DNA: TGTGCCAGCTCACCGCAGCCGCCAATGGGGGGGACCTCTGGAAACACCATATATTTT. Translated, it gives CASSPQPPMGGTSGNTIYF. Variable domain in full (rest from reference TRBV18 and TRBJ1-3): NAGVMQNPRHLVRRRGQEARLRCSPMKGHSHVYWYRQLPEEGLKFMVYLQKENIIDESGMPKERFSAEFPKEGPSILRIQQVVRGDSAAYFCASSPQPPMGGTSGNTIYFGEGSWLTVV.

V and J are TRBV29-1 and TRBJ1-1; D unclear. The CDR3 contains 13 residues. The germline V gene encodes CDR1 SQVTM and CDR2 ANQGSEA. Trimming removed 4 bases from V and 0 bases from J, with 9 bases in between. The CDR3: CSVVKELNTEAFF. Here the CDR3 DNA reads TGCAGCGTTGTTAAGGAGTTGAACACTGAAGCTTTCTTT.